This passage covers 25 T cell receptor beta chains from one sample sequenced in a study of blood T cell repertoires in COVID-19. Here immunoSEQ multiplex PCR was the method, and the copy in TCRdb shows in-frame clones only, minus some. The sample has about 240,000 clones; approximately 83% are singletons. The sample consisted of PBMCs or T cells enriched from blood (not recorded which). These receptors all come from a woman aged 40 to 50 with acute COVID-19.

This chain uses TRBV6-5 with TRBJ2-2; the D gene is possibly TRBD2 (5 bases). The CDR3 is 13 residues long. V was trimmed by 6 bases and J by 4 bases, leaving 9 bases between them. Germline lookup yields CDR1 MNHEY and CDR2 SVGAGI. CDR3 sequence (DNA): TGTGCCAGCAGGAGGGCCAGCACCGGGGAGCTGTTTTTT. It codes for CASRRASTGELFF.

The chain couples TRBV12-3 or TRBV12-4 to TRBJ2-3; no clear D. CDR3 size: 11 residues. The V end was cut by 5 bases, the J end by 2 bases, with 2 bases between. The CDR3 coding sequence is TGTGCCAGCAGTCTCACAGATACGCAGTATTTT. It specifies CASSLTDTQYF.

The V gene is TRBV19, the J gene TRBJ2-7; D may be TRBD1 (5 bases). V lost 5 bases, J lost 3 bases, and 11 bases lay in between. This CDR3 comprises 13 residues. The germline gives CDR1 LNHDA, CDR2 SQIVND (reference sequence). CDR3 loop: CASSSQGSYEQYF. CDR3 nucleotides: TGTGCCAGTAGTTCTCAGGGCAGCTACGAGCAGTACTTC.

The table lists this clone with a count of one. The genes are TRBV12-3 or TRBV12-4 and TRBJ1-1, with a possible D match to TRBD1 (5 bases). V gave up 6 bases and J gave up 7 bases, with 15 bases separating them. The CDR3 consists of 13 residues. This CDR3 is CASSSQVFVEAFF. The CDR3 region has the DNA TGTGCCAGCAGCTCACAGGTATTCGTTGAAGCTTTCTTT.

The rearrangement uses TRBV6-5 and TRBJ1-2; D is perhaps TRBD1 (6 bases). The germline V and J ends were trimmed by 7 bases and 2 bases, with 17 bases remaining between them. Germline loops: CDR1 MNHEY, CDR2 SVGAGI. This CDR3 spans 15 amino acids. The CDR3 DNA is TGTGCCAGCAAAAATACAGGGTACGGAAACTATGGCTACACCTTC. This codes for CASKNTGYGNYGYTF.

The CDR3 spells CASSPAGQGPPAQYF. CDR3 bases: TGTGCCAGCAGCCCCGCGGGACAGGGACCCCCAGCCCAGTACTTC. V usage is TRBV6-5 and J usage is TRBJ2-5; 9 bases line up with TRBD1. Germline lookup yields CDR1 MNHEY and CDR2 SVGAGI. The CDR3 is made up of 15 amino acids. V was clipped by 6 bases and J by 9 bases; unmatched bases: 14.

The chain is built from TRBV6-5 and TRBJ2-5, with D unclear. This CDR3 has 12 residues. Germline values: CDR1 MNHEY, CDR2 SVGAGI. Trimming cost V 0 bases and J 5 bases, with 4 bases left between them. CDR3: CASSYSGETQYF. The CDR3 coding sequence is TGTGCCAGCAGTTACTCCGGGGAGACCCAGTACTTC.

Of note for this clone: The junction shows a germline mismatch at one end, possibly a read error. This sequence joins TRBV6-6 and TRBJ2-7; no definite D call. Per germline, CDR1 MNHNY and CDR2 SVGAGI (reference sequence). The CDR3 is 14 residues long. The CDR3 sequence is CASTARPDSSEQYF. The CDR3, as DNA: TGTGCCAGCACGGCAAGGCCAGACTCCTCCGAGCAGTACTTC.

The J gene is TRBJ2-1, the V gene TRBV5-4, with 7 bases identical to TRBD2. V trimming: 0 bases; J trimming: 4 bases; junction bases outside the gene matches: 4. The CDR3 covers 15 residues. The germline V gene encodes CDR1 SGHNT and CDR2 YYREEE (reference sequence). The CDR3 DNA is TGTGCCAGCAGCTTGGGGCTAGCGGCTTACAATGAGCAGTTCTTC. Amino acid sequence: CASSLGLAAYNEQFF.

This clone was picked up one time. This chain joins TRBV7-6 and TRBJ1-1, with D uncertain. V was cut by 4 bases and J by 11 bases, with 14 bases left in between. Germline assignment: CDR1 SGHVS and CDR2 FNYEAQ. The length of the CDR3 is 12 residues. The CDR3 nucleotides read TGTGCCAGCAGCTCACCTGAGGGTAGTGCTTTCTTT. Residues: CASSSPEGSAFF.

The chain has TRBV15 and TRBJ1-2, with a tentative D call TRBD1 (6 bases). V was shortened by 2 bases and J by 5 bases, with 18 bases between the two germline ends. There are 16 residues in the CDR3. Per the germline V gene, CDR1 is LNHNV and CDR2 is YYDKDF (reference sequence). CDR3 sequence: CATSRLRAGGEYGYTF. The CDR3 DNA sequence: TGTGCCACCAGCAGATTACGGGCGGGGGGCGAATATGGCTACACCTTC.

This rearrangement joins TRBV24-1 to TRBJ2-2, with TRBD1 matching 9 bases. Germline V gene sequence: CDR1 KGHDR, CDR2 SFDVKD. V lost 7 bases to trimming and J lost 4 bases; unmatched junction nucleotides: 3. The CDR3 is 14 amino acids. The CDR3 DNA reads TGTGCCACCAGAGGGACAGGGAGCACCGGGGAGCTGTTTTTT. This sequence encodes CATRGTGSTGELFF.

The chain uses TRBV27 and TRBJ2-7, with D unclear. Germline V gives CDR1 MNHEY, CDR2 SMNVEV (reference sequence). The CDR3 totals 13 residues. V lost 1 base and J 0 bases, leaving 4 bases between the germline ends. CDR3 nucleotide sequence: TGTGCCAGCAGTTTATATAACTCCTACGAGCAGTACTTC. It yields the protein CASSLYNSYEQYF.

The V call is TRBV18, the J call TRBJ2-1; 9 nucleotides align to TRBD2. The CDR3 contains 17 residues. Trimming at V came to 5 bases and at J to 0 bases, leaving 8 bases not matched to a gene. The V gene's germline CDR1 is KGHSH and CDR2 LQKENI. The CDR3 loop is CASSTLAGAPSYNEQFF. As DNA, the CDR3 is TGTGCCAGCTCAACCTTAGCGGGAGCCCCCTCCTACAATGAGCAGTTCTTC.

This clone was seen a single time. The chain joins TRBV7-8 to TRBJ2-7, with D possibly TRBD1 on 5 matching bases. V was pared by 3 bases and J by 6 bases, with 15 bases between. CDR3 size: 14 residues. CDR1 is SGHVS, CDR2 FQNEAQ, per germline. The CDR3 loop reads CASSFSDIPIEQYF. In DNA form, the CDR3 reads TGTGCCAGCAGCTTCTCGGACATCCCCATCGAGCAGTACTTC.

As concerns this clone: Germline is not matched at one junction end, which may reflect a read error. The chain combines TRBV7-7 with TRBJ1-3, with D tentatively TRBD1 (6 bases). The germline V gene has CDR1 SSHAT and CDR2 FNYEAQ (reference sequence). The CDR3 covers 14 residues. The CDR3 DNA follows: TGTGCTAGCAGCCCGGACAGCTCTGGAAACACCATATATTTT. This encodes CASSPDSSGNTIYF.

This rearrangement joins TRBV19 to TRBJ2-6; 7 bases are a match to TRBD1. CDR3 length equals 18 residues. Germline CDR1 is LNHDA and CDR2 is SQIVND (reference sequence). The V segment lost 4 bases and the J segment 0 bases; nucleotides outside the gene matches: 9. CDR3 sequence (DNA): TGTGCCAGTAGTAACCCGGGACAGCTCCACTCTGGGGCCAACGTCCTGACTTTC. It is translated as CASSNPGQLHSGANVLTF.

The CDR3 bases are TGTGCCTGGATCCCATCCTGGGCCACTGAAGCTTTCTTT. It translates to CAWIPSWATEAFF. The J gene is TRBJ1-1, the V gene TRBV30; D remains unclear. Germline CDR1 and CDR2: GTSNPN and SVGIG (reference sequence). CDR3 length: 13 amino acids. The V end lost 4 bases, the J end lost 4 bases, and 13 bases lay between the germline ends. The whole variable domain, filled in from reference TRBV30 and TRBJ1-1, reads SQTIHQWPATLVQPVGSPLSLECTVEGTSNPNLYWYRQAAGRGLQLLFYSVGIGQISSEVPQNLSASRPQDRQFILSSKKLLLSDSGFYLCAWIPSWATEAFFGQGTRLTVV.

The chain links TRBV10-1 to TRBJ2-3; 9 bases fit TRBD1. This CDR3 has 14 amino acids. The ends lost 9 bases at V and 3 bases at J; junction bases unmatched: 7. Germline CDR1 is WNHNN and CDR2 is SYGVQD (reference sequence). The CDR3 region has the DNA TGCGCCAGGACCGGGACAGGGTATACAGATACGCAGTATTTT. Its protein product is CARTGTGYTDTQYF.

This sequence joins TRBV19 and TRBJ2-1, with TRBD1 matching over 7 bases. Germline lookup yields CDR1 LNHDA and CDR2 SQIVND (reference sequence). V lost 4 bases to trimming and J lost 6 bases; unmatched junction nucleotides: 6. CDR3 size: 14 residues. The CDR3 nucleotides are TGTGCCAGTAGTAACCAGGGGGTAAGCAATGAGCAGTTCTTC. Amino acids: CASSNQGVSNEQFF.

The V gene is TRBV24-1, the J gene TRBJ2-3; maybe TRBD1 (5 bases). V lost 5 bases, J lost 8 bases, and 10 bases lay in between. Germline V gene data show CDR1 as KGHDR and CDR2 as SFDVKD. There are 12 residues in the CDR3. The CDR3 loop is CATSVPRGTQYF. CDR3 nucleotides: TGTGCCACCAGTGTCCCAAGGGGTACGCAGTATTTT.

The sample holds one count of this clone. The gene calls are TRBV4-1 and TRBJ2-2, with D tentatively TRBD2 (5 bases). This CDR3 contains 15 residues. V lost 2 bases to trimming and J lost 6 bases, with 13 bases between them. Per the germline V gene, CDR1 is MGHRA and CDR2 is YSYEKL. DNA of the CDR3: TGCGCCAGCAGCCAACCCCTGGTGCGGGCCGGGGAGCTGTTTTTT. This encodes CASSQPLVRAGELFF.

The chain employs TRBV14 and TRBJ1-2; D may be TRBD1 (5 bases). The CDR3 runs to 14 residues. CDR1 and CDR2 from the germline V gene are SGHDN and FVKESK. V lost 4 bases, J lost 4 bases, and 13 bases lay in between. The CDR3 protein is CASSRGPTLYGYTF. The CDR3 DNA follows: TGTGCCAGCAGCCGGGGCCCGACACTCTATGGCTACACCTTC. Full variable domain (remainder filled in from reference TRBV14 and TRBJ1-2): EAGVTQFPSHSVIEKGQTVTLRCDPISGHDNLYWYRRVMGKEIKFLLHFVKESKQDESGMPNNRFLAERTGGTYSTLKVQPAELEDSGVYFCASSRGPTLYGYTFGSGTRLTVV.

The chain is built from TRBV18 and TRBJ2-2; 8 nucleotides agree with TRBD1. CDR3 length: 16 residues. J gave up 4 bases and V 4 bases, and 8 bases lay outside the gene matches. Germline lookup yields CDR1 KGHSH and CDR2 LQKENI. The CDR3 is CASSQSWTGSTGELFF. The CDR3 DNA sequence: TGTGCCAGCTCACAATCGTGGACAGGGAGCACCGGGGAGCTGTTTTTT.

CDR3 sequence (DNA): TGTGCCAGCAGTAAGTCTGCAGGGACTAGCACAGATACGCAGTATTTT. As protein: CASSKSAGTSTDTQYF. The chain has TRBV2 and TRBJ2-3; D may be TRBD2 (6 bases). This CDR3 contains 16 residues. The V end lost 5 bases, the J end lost 0 bases, and 15 bases lay between the germline ends. The germline gives CDR1 SNHLY, CDR2 FYNNEI.